This is a list of T cell receptor beta chains from one sample in a study of CD8 T cells in Susac syndrome. TCRdb reprocessed the immunoSEQ multiplex PCR reads with MiXCR, giving one entry per CDR3 protein. The sample has around 200,000 distinct CDR3 sequences, about 95% seen once; the top ten hold 0.08% to 0.11%. The sample comprised CD4+ T cells from PBMCs. The receptors were gathered from a human donor in good health. CDR3s include the opening cysteine and the closing phenylalanine or tryptophan. The order of the fields is CDR3 DNA, CDR3 protein, J gene, V gene, clone size, D gene. The D gene is left open where the match is weak. Clone size is stated in some rows and not others, as once, few, many or a class when expanded.

CDR3nt: TGTGCCAGCAGAACCTCGGGACTAGCGGGAGTAGGTGAGCAGTTCTTC
CDR3aa: CASRTSGLAGVGEQFF
j_gene: TRBJ2-1
v_gene: TRBV28
abundance: .
d_gene: TRBD2

CDR3nt: TGTGCCAGCAGTTTATCGCGAGAAGAGACCCAGTACTTC
CDR3aa: CASSLSREETQYF
j_gene: TRBJ2-5
v_gene: TRBV27
abundance: .
d_gene: .

CDR3nt: TGTGCCAGCTCCCTCGACAGGGGGGGGAACAATGAGCAGTTCTTC
CDR3aa: CASSLDRGGNNEQFF
j_gene: TRBJ2-1
v_gene: TRBV18
abundance: .
d_gene: TRBD1

CDR3nt: TGCGCCAGCAGTCAATCTCCCCGACTGTACTTC
CDR3aa: CASSQSPRLYF
j_gene: TRBJ2-7
v_gene: TRBV23-1
abundance: .
d_gene: .

CDR3nt: TGCGCCAGCAGCCAAGGAGTGACAGGGGCTGGCGAGCAGTACTTC
CDR3aa: CASSQGVTGAGEQYF
j_gene: TRBJ2-7
v_gene: TRBV4-3
abundance: .
d_gene: TRBD1

CDR3nt: TGTGCCAGCAGCCAGCCCACCGGGGGGGGCGAGCAGTACTTC
CDR3aa: CASSQPTGGGEQYF
j_gene: TRBJ2-7
v_gene: TRBV3-1
abundance: .
d_gene: TRBD2

CDR3nt: TGTGCCAGCAGCTTGGGAGGGAACCAAGAGACCCAGTACTTC
CDR3aa: CASSLGGNQETQYF
j_gene: TRBJ2-5
v_gene: TRBV5-4
abundance: .
d_gene: .

CDR3nt: TGTGCCAGCAGCGCCGCCGGGGCACAAGAGACCCAGTACTTC
CDR3aa: CASSAAGAQETQYF
j_gene: TRBJ2-5
v_gene: TRBV5-4
abundance: .
d_gene: .

CDR3nt: TGTGCCACCAGTGATTCGTCCGACAGGGGGAGGAGCGGCTACACCTTC
CDR3aa: CATSDSSDRGRSGYTF
j_gene: TRBJ1-2
v_gene: TRBV24-1
abundance: .
d_gene: TRBD1

CDR3nt: TGTGCTAGCAGCCTAGCAGGGCAGTACAATGAGCAGTTCTTC
CDR3aa: CASSLAGQYNEQFF
j_gene: TRBJ2-1
v_gene: TRBV7-7
abundance: .
d_gene: .

CDR3nt: TGTGCCAGCAGCTTTTCAGGCAACACTGAAGCTTTCTTT
CDR3aa: CASSFSGNTEAFF
j_gene: TRBJ1-1
v_gene: TRBV7-9
abundance: .
d_gene: .

CDR3nt: TGTGCCAGCAGCTTAGGGACTGGCTACAATGAGCAGTTCTTC
CDR3aa: CASSLGTGYNEQFF
j_gene: TRBJ2-1
v_gene: TRBV7-9
abundance: once
d_gene: .

CDR3nt: TGTGCCAGCAGCTTAGCGAGCGCTCTCACAGATACGCAGTATTTT
CDR3aa: CASSLASALTDTQYF
j_gene: TRBJ2-3
v_gene: TRBV7-2
abundance: .
d_gene: .

CDR3nt: TGTGCCAGCAGCCAAGATCAGGCTAGCATAAATGGGGAGCTGTTTTTT
CDR3aa: CASSQDQASINGELFF
j_gene: TRBJ2-2
v_gene: TRBV3-1
abundance: .
d_gene: .

CDR3nt: TGTGCCTGGAGGGAGAACATGAACACTGAAGCTTTCTTT
CDR3aa: CAWRENMNTEAFF
j_gene: TRBJ1-1
v_gene: TRBV30
abundance: .
d_gene: .

CDR3nt: TGTGCCAGCAGCCAAGAGCCCTCCACAGATACGCAGTATTTT
CDR3aa: CASSQEPSTDTQYF
j_gene: TRBJ2-3
v_gene: TRBV3-1
abundance: few
d_gene: .

CDR3nt: TGCGCCAGCAGCCCCGGGACCACTGGGGCCAACGTCCTGACTTTC
CDR3aa: CASSPGTTGANVLTF
j_gene: TRBJ2-6
v_gene: TRBV5-1
abundance: once
d_gene: .

CDR3nt: TGTGCCAGCAGAGGACCCGAGGGCACTGAAGCTTTCTTT
CDR3aa: CASRGPEGTEAFF
j_gene: TRBJ1-1
v_gene: TRBV25-1
abundance: .
d_gene: .

CDR3nt: TGCAGTGCTAGAGGTAGAACGTCCGCTAGCACAGATACGCAGTATTTT
CDR3aa: CSARGRTSASTDTQYF
j_gene: TRBJ2-3
v_gene: TRBV20-1
abundance: once
d_gene: .

CDR3nt: TGTGCCAGCAGCTTAGGGCGTGTGGGGACAGGGGGCGATGGCTACACCTTC
CDR3aa: CASSLGRVGTGGDGYTF
j_gene: TRBJ1-2
v_gene: TRBV7-2
abundance: .
d_gene: TRBD1

CDR3nt: TGTGCCAGCAGGAAACAGGGTCCTAACTATGGCTACACCTTC
CDR3aa: CASRKQGPNYGYTF
j_gene: TRBJ1-2
v_gene: TRBV28
abundance: .
d_gene: .

CDR3nt: TGTGCCAGCAGCTTCAGTGGGTCTAGCAATCAGCCCCAGCATTTT
CDR3aa: CASSFSGSSNQPQHF
j_gene: TRBJ1-5
v_gene: TRBV7-2
abundance: .
d_gene: .

CDR3nt: TGTGCCACCAGCCACACCCAACTAATGACAGGGAATCAGCCCCAGCATTTT
CDR3aa: CATSHTQLMTGNQPQHF
j_gene: TRBJ1-5
v_gene: TRBV15
abundance: once
d_gene: TRBD1

CDR3nt: TGTGCCACCAGTGATCCACGGGACAGGGCATACAATGAGCAGTTCTTC
CDR3aa: CATSDPRDRAYNEQFF
j_gene: TRBJ2-1
v_gene: TRBV24-1
abundance: .
d_gene: TRBD1

CDR3nt: TGTGCCGGGAGGGGACTTCCCGGCAATGAGCAGTTCTTC
CDR3aa: CAGRGLPGNEQFF
j_gene: TRBJ2-1
v_gene: TRBV30
abundance: .
d_gene: TRBD2

CDR3nt: TGTGCCACCAGCAGAGACAAGGACAGGGTAGGGGGCTACACCTTC
CDR3aa: CATSRDKDRVGGYTF
j_gene: TRBJ1-2
v_gene: TRBV15
abundance: once
d_gene: TRBD1

CDR3nt: TGTGCCATCAGTGGGGGACTCGGCGGCGGCAATGAGCAGTTCTTC
CDR3aa: CAISGGLGGGNEQFF
j_gene: TRBJ2-1
v_gene: TRBV10-3
abundance: .
d_gene: .

CDR3nt: TGCAGCGTTGACAGGGGGCGCGGAAAACTGTTTTTT
CDR3aa: CSVDRGRGKLFF
j_gene: TRBJ1-4
v_gene: TRBV29-1
abundance: .
d_gene: TRBD1

CDR3nt: TGCAGCGTCCCACAGGGGGGGGAGGATACGCAGTATTTT
CDR3aa: CSVPQGGEDTQYF
j_gene: TRBJ2-3
v_gene: TRBV29-1
abundance: .
d_gene: .

CDR3nt: TGTGCCAGCAGCTCTACAGGGTCCAAAAACATTCAGTACTTC
CDR3aa: CASSSTGSKNIQYF
j_gene: TRBJ2-4
v_gene: TRBV7-9
abundance: .
d_gene: .

CDR3nt: TGTGCCAGCATCAGGCCCGGGACAGGTGATGAGCAGTTCTTC
CDR3aa: CASIRPGTGDEQFF
j_gene: TRBJ2-1
v_gene: TRBV28
abundance: .
d_gene: TRBD1

CDR3nt: TGTGCCACCAGCAGAGATCTAAACCCCTCGGAAGAGCAGTACTTC
CDR3aa: CATSRDLNPSEEQYF
j_gene: TRBJ2-7
v_gene: TRBV15
abundance: .
d_gene: .

CDR3nt: TGTGCCAGTAGTCCCACAGGATTGAACACTGAAGCTTTCTTT
CDR3aa: CASSPTGLNTEAFF
j_gene: TRBJ1-1
v_gene: TRBV19
abundance: few
d_gene: .

CDR3nt: TGTGCCAGCAGCCAACCCATCTATAGCGGCAGGGCTCCGAACACCGGGGAGCTGTTTTTT
CDR3aa: CASSQPIYSGRAPNTGELFF
j_gene: TRBJ2-2
v_gene: TRBV3-1
abundance: once
d_gene: .

CDR3nt: TGCAGTGCTAGAGATTTACAGGGCTACGAGCAGTACTTC
CDR3aa: CSARDLQGYEQYF
j_gene: TRBJ2-7
v_gene: TRBV20-1
abundance: .
d_gene: .

CDR3nt: TGTGCCACCAGCAGAGCATCTTTGGGGGTGGCCGGGGAGCTGTTTTTT
CDR3aa: CATSRASLGVAGELFF
j_gene: TRBJ2-2
v_gene: TRBV15
abundance: .
d_gene: .

CDR3nt: TGCGCCAGCAGCCTCCTGCCCAGCCTGGGCGACTATGGCTACACCTTC
CDR3aa: CASSLLPSLGDYGYTF
j_gene: TRBJ1-2
v_gene: TRBV4-1
abundance: .
d_gene: .

CDR3nt: TGCAGCGGAAACAGGGGTGGCACCGGGGAGCTGTTTTTT
CDR3aa: CSGNRGGTGELFF
j_gene: TRBJ2-2
v_gene: TRBV29-1
abundance: .
d_gene: TRBD1

CDR3nt: TGTGCCAGCATTAAAAACGTAGGAATTTACGAGCAGTACTTC
CDR3aa: CASIKNVGIYEQYF
j_gene: TRBJ2-7
v_gene: TRBV2
abundance: .
d_gene: .

CDR3nt: TGTGCCAGCACCTTATTCATAGGCGGGAACACTGAAGCTTTCTTT
CDR3aa: CASTLFIGGNTEAFF
j_gene: TRBJ1-1
v_gene: TRBV12-3/TRBV12-4
abundance: .
d_gene: .

CDR3nt: TGCAGCGCGAGCCGGGCCAACACTGAAGCTTTCTTT
CDR3aa: CSASRANTEAFF
j_gene: TRBJ1-1
v_gene: TRBV29-1
abundance: .
d_gene: .

CDR3nt: TGTGCCAGCAGCTTTCCAAGGAGGGAAGAGACCCAGTACTTC
CDR3aa: CASSFPRREETQYF
j_gene: TRBJ2-5
v_gene: TRBV5-4
abundance: .
d_gene: .

CDR3nt: TGCAGTGCTAGAGAACCGAAGGGGGGCGGTACGCAGTATTTT
CDR3aa: CSAREPKGGGTQYF
j_gene: TRBJ2-3
v_gene: TRBV20-1
abundance: .
d_gene: .

CDR3nt: TGTGCCTGGAGTGAAGGGCCTCGGAACACTGAAGCTTTCTTT
CDR3aa: CAWSEGPRNTEAFF
j_gene: TRBJ1-1
v_gene: TRBV30
abundance: .
d_gene: .

CDR3nt: TGCAGCGTTGTACAGGGCTACAATGAGCAGTTCTTC
CDR3aa: CSVVQGYNEQFF
j_gene: TRBJ2-1
v_gene: TRBV29-1
abundance: .
d_gene: .

CDR3nt: TGCAGTGCTAGAGATCCCTACGAGCAGTACTTC
CDR3aa: CSARDPYEQYF
j_gene: TRBJ2-7
v_gene: TRBV20-1
abundance: .
d_gene: .

CDR3nt: TGCGCCAGCAGCCCCGGGACAGACAACACAGATACGCAGTATTTT
CDR3aa: CASSPGTDNTDTQYF
j_gene: TRBJ2-3
v_gene: TRBV5-1
abundance: .
d_gene: TRBD1

CDR3nt: TGTGCCACCCGCGGACTAGATGAGACCCAGTACTTC
CDR3aa: CATRGLDETQYF
j_gene: TRBJ2-5
v_gene: TRBV7-9
abundance: .
d_gene: TRBD2

CDR3nt: TGTGCCAGCAGCCGCGTTGGGTTAGGGAGCCGGGTCGGCTCACCCCTCCACTTT
CDR3aa: CASSRVGLGSRVGSPLHF
j_gene: TRBJ1-6
v_gene: TRBV3-1
abundance: .
d_gene: .

CDR3nt: TGTGCCAGCAGCCAAGGTCCAGGGGGGACCTACGAGCAGTACTTC
CDR3aa: CASSQGPGGTYEQYF
j_gene: TRBJ2-7
v_gene: TRBV3-1
abundance: .
d_gene: .

CDR3nt: TGTGCCAGCAGTGGAGGGACGGGGAATCAGCCCCAGCATTTT
CDR3aa: CASSGGTGNQPQHF
j_gene: TRBJ1-5
v_gene: TRBV12-3/TRBV12-4
abundance: .
d_gene: .

CDR3nt: TGTGCCAGTAGTAATAGAGATCAGCCCCAGCATTTT
CDR3aa: CASSNRDQPQHF
j_gene: TRBJ1-5
v_gene: TRBV19
abundance: .
d_gene: .